This T cell receptor (beta chain) was observed in a study of beta chain features in type 1 diabetes listed by TCRdb under 2018. About the study as a whole: Mean age, gender distribution, total cell number and subset yield did not differ between patients and healthy donors. A total of 107,917,701 sorted cells were examined across all samples, and the number of cells per subset was strongly correlated with RNA yield. In the study, TCRB repertoires of sorted circulating CD4+ T cell subsets from recently diagnosed type 1 diabetes patients were compared with those of matched healthy donors. Naive and central memory subsets were obtained from all 30 or so donors, but regulatory and stem cell-like memory subsets were isolated from only 8 patients and roughly 8 healthy donors.

Beyond this particular receptor, the publication reports: The naive, central memory and regulatory TCRB repertoires appeared to resemble one another more closely among patients than among healthy donors. Fewer insertions and more nucleotide deletions at VDJ recombination sites were observed in patients with type 1 diabetes, implying thymic rearrangement abnormalities. A moderate but significant shortening of TCRB CDR3 length was observed in type 1 diabetes patients in all four CD4+ subsets. Sequencing cDNA rather than genomic DNA could over-represent highly expressing activated cells, although activation and CD3 levels did not differ between groups. Shorter templates might have been favored by PCR, but patient and control samples were amplified and corrected together, so both groups would have been affected equally by any skew. HLA sub-analyses involved small numbers of individuals, so any influence of HLA type on TCRB rearrangement remained unresolved.

To note about this clone: The target of this receptor is not known. There are no base qualities to consult, and no much larger clone falls within one base.

A single peripheral blood draw of approximately 0.11 L on average was collected from each donor into heparinised tubes. Naive, central memory, regulatory and stem cell-like memory CD4+ T cells were sorted on a BD FACSAria II using a panel including CD45RO, CCR7, CD25, CD127, CD95 and CD27. All sorted populations exceeded 95% purity. PBMCs were isolated immediately by Lymphoprep density gradient centrifugation and stained directly without culture. So that batch effects would be minimized, each experiment stained and sorted samples in pairs, pairing one healthy donor with one patient. V loses 6 bases, J loses 0 bases, and the germline ends lie 11 bases apart. The CDR3 runs 14 residues from the cysteine to the phenylalanine. Solely the CDR3 DNA is kept, with 42 bases framed from the first base. Per the germline V gene, LGHNA is the CDR1 and YNFKEQ is the CDR2. The High Capacity cDNA Reverse Transcription Kit was used to reverse transcribe all of the isolated RNA, meaning that expressed TCRB transcripts were what got sequenced. Deep immunoSEQ sequencing was applied to naive, central memory and regulatory T cell samples, giving an average of about 3.4 million total reads per sample. Sorted cells were lysed in RLT buffer, and RNA was extracted using DNase-treated RNeasy Micro or Mini kits according to cell number. Each cell subset was processed on its own to prevent cross-contamination, while patient and healthy donor samples were processed together. The immunoSEQ multiplex PCR was used to amplify TCRB sequences from cDNA, generating 87-bp fragments that spanned the CDR3 region. Sequencing of the amplicons was performed on the Illumina HiSeq platform. Regarding the original processing steps: Synthetic template baselines were used to correct PCR bias computationally, reads within Hamming distance 2 were collapsed, and singletons that could not be merged were discarded. Reads were aligned against IMGT so that V, D and J genes, CDR3 length and insertions or deletions at six rearrangement sites could be assigned. Clonotype counts were normalized to sorted cell number within each subset before computing true diversity and Gini coefficients with the tcR R package. The overlap coefficient, calculated on TCRB nucleotide sequences, was used to measure repertoire sharing. Out-of-frame TCRB sequences from naive cells were analyzed to stand in for the pre-selection repertoire. TCRdb's version of the immuneACCESS table is confined to in-frame rearrangements and falls short of the full clone set. An unresolved V gene accounts for under half of the shortfall where checked; the remainder is of unknown origin. V, J and clone size are taken as reported in that table, and D and trimming were inferred from the DNA itself. The sample table lists about 240,000 clones, roughly 14% of them with a count of one. The top ten clonotypes cover approximately 0.018% of the sample.

The specimen sequenced was naive CD4+ T cells from blood. In light of the paper, this sample's cell subset or site label describes: true naive CD4+ T cells. The sequence derives from a man between 25 and 39 years old with type 1 diabetes. The V and J segments used are TRBV4-2 and TRBJ1-1; TRBD1 is a weak D gene call, 5 bases matching. The CDR3 region: CASSQQVLNTEAFF. The DNA sequence is as follows: TGTGCCAGCAGTCAACAGGTCCTGAACACTGAAGCTTTCTTT.